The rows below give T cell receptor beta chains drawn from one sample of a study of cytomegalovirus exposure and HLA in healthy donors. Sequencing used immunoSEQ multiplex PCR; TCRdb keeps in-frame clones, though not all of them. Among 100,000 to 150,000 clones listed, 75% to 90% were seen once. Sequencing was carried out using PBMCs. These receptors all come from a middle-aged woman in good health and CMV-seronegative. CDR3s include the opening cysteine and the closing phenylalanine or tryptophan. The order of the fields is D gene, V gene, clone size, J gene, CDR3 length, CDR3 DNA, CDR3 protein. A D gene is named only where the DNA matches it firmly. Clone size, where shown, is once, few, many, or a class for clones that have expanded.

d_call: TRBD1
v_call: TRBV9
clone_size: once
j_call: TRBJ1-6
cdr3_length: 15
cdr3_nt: TGTGCCAGCAGCGGGGGGACAGGTACTATTTCACCCCTCCACTTT
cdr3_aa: CASSGGTGTISPLHF

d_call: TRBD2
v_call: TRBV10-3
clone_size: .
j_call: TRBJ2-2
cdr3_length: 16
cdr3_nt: TGTGCCATCAGTGAGTCGGGAGCGGGAGACACCGGGGAGCTGTTTTTT
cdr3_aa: CAISESGAGDTGELFF

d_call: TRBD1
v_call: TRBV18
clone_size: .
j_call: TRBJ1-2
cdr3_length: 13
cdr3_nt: TGTGCCAGCTCACCAGGGACAGACTATGGCTACACCTTC
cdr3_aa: CASSPGTDYGYTF

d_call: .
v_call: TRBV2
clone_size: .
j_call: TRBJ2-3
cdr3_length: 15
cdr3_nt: TGTGCCAGCATCCCTGGGGGGGGCTCATTTGATACGCAGTATTTT
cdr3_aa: CASIPGGGSFDTQYF

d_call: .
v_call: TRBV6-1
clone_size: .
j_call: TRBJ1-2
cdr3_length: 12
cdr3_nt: TGTGCCAGCAGAAGACACACCTATGGCTACACCTTC
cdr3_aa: CASRRHTYGYTF

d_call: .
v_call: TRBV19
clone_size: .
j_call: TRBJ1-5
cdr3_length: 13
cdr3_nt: TGTGCCAGTAACAGAGGGCGGCATCAGCCCCAGCATTTT
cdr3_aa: CASNRGRHQPQHF

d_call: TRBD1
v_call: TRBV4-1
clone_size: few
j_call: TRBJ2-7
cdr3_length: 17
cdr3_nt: TGCGCCAGCAGCCAAGTACGATCCGGGACAGGAGGTTACGAGCAGTACTTC
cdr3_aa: CASSQVRSGTGGYEQYF

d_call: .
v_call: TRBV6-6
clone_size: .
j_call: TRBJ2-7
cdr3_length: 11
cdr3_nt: TGTGCCAGCAGCTCGTACTACGAGCAGTACTTC
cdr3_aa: CASSSYYEQYF

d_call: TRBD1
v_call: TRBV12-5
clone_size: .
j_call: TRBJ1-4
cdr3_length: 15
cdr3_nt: TGTGCTAGTGGTCCAGGACAGGGGGATTCTGAAAAACTGTTTTTT
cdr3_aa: CASGPGQGDSEKLFF

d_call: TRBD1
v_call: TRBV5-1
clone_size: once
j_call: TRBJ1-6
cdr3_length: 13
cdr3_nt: TGCGCCAGGGCAGGGGGAGTTAATTCACCCCTCCACTTT
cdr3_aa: CARAGGVNSPLHF

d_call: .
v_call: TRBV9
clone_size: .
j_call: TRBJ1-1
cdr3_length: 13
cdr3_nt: TGTGCCAGCAGCGTAGAACCCGGGGGGGAAGCTTTCTTT
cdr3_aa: CASSVEPGGEAFF

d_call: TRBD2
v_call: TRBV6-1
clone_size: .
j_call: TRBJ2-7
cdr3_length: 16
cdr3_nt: TGTGCCAGCAGTCAAGGCGGACTAGCGGGAGGAGACGAGCAGTACTTC
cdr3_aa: CASSQGGLAGGDEQYF

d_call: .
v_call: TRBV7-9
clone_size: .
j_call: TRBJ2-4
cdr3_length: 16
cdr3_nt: TGTGCCAGCAGCTCAACAGGTCCCGTGGCCAAAAACATTCAGTACTTC
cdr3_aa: CASSSTGPVAKNIQYF

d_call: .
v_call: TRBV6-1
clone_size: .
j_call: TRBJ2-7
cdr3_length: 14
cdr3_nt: TGTGCCAGCAGCTATAGGGAACTAGGCTACGAGCAGTACTTC
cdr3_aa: CASSYRELGYEQYF

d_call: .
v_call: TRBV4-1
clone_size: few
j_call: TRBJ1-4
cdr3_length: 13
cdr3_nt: TGCGCCAGCAGCCAAGTGAGTTCCGAAAAACTGTTTTTT
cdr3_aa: CASSQVSSEKLFF

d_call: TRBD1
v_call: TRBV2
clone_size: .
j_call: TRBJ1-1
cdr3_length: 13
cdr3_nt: TGTGCCAGCAGTGCCCAGGGGGCCGGTGAAGCTTTCTTT
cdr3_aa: CASSAQGAGEAFF

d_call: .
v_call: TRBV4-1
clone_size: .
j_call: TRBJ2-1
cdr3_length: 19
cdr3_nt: TGCGCCAGCAGCCAAGGGGGGACAGGGGACCGCTTAGCGGGGGGGGAGCAGTTCTTC
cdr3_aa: CASSQGGTGDRLAGGEQFF

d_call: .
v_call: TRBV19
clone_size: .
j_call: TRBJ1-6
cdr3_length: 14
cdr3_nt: TGTGCCAGTAGTAGCGGGACTCACAATTCAAGGTTCCACTTT
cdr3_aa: CASSSGTHNSRFHF

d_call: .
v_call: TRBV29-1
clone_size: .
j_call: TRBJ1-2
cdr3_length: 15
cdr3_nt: TGCAGCGTCCCAGGGGAGGGGCAGGTGAACTATGGCTACACCTTC
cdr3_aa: CSVPGEGQVNYGYTF

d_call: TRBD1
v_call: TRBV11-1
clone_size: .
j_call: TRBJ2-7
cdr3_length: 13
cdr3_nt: TGTGCCAGCAGCCCGACAGGGAAGCACGAGCAGTACTTC
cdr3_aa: CASSPTGKHEQYF

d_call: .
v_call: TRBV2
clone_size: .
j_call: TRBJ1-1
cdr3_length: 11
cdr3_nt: TGTGCCAGCAGGTCAGGGGCCGAAGCTTTCTTT
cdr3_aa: CASRSGAEAFF

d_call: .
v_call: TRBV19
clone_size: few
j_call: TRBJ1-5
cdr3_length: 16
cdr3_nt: TGTGCCAGTAGTATAGATCACCTATATAGCAATCAGCCCCAGCATTTT
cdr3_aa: CASSIDHLYSNQPQHF

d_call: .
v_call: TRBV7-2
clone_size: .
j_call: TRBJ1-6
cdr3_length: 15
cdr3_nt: TGTGCCAGCAGCTTAGACAGTCGAAGGAATTCACCCCTCCACTTT
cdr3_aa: CASSLDSRRNSPLHF

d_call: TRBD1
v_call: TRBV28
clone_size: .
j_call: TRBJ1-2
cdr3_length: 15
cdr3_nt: TGTGCCAGCAGTCCTCCTCGGACAGGGGGGTATGGCTACACCTTC
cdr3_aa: CASSPPRTGGYGYTF

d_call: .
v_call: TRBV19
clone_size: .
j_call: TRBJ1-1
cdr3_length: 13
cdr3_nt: TGTGCCGCCACTCGCGGGGGGAACACTGAAGCTTTCTTT
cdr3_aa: CAATRGGNTEAFF